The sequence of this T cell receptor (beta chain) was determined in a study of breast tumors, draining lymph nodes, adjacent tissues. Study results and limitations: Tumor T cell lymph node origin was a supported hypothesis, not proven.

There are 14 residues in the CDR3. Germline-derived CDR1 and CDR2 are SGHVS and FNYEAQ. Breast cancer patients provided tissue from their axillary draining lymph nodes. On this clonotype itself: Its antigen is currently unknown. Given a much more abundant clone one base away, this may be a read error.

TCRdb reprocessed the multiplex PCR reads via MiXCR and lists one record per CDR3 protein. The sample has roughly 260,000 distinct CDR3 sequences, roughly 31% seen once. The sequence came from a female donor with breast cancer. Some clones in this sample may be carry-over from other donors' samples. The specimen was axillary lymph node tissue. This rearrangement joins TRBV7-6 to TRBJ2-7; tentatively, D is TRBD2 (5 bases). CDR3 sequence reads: CASSLERQFYGQYF. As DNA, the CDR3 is TGTGCCAGCAGCTTAGAGCGGCAGTTCTACGGGCAGTACTTC.